What follows are 21 T cell receptor beta chains derived from one specimen sequenced in a study of CD4+ T cells in melanoma. Profiling relied on immunoSEQ multiplex PCR, and the TCRdb table lists in-frame clones only, not all of them. The sample carries nearly 50,000 clones, roughly nine tenths recorded once. Material: peripheral blood. The receptors come from a human donor with melanoma.

This chain links TRBV11-2 with TRBJ2-7; D unclear. The germline CDR1 and CDR2 sequences are SGHAT and FQNNGV. The CDR3 is 12 residues long. V lost 5 bases and J lost 2, with 7 bases in between. Here the CDR3 DNA reads TGTGCCAGCAGCATGAATCCCTACGAGCAGTACTTC. As protein: CASSMNPYEQYF.

The genes are TRBV5-1 and TRBJ2-2; 8 bases line up with TRBD1. The germline CDR1 and CDR2 sequences are SGHRS and YFSETQ. Germline trimming cut 4 bases from V and 0 bases from J; bases unmatched to any gene: 5. CDR3 length: 16 residues. The CDR3 region has the DNA TGCGCCAGCAGCCCCGGGACAGGATCGAACACCGGGGAGCTGTTTTTT. Residues: CASSPGTGSNTGELFF.

This chain connects TRBV6-5 to TRBJ2-1, with TRBD2 matching 7 bases. V was clipped by 2 bases and J by 2 bases; unmatched bases: 3. Germline-derived CDR1 and CDR2 are MNHEY and SVGAGI. The CDR3 contains 15 residues. This CDR3 reads CASSYGGGTYNEQFF. The CDR3 region has the DNA TGTGCCAGCAGTTACGGGGGGGGTACCTACAATGAGCAGTTCTTC.

The chain joins TRBV6-6 to TRBJ2-3, with 13 bases fitting TRBD2. This CDR3 region has 14 residues. V lost 8 bases to trimming and J lost 4 bases; unmatched junction nucleotides: 3. Germline V gene data show CDR1 as MNHNY and CDR2 as SVGAGI (reference sequence). The CDR3 region has the DNA TGTGCCAGCGGGACTAGCGGGGTATCAGATACGCAGTATTTT. This gives the protein CASGTSGVSDTQYF.

The chain couples TRBV2 to TRBJ1-5; D not resolved. The V gene lost 2 bases and the J gene lost 7 bases, with 9 bases spanning the gap. The CDR3 runs to 13 residues. Germline CDR1 reads SNHLY; CDR2 reads FYNNEI. The CDR3 nucleotides read TGTGCCAGCAGTGAATTCAGCGGGCAGCCCCAGCATTTT. It yields the protein CASSEFSGQPQHF.

This clone has only one observation. The rearrangement joins TRBV14 to TRBJ2-5; 10 bases line up with TRBD1. Judging by the DNA end, TRBJ2-7 fits better; the J call may be wrong. This CDR3 has 15 residues. Germline CDR1 reads SGHDN; CDR2 reads FVKESK. For the CDR3, the DNA is TGTGCCAGCAGCCGCCGGGACAGGGGACCCTACGAGCAGTACTTC. This sequence encodes CASSRRDRGPYEQYF.

The chain couples TRBV7-2 to TRBJ2-5, with 11 positions matching TRBD1. Germline trimming cut 5 bases from V and 5 bases from J; bases unmatched to any gene: 10. CDR3 length: 16 residues. Germline CDR1 is SGHTA and CDR2 is FQGNSA. DNA of the CDR3: TGTGCCAGCAGCCAACTATGGACAGGGGGCGGTGAGACCCAGTACTTC. Translating it yields CASSQLWTGGGETQYF.

A word on this clone: Sequence at one end of the junction differs from germline and may be a read error. The chain couples TRBV15 to TRBJ1-2; D gene unclear. CDR3 length equals 13 residues. Germline V gene sequence: CDR1 LNHNV, CDR2 YYDKDF (reference sequence). CDR3 nucleotides: TGTGCCACCAGGAGAGCGGCTAACTATGGCTACACCTTC. This encodes CATRRAANYGYTF.

V and J are TRBV29-1 and TRBJ2-1; 11 bases match TRBD2. Germline loops: CDR1 SQVTM, CDR2 ANQGSEA. J gave up 0 bases and V 3 bases, and 1 base lay outside the gene matches. The CDR3 runs to 15 residues. CDR3 bases: TGCAGCGTTGATAGCGGGGGGGACTCCTACAATGAGCAGTTCTTC. Its protein product is CSVDSGGDSYNEQFF.

V and J are TRBV19 and TRBJ1-2; D is undetermined. Trimming took off 5 bases at V and 3 bases at J, with 7 bases between the two ends. Germline CDR1 reads LNHDA; CDR2 reads SQIVND (reference sequence). This CDR3 comprises 12 residues. The CDR3 DNA follows: TGTGCCAGTAGTCTCGGGGACTATGGCTACACCTTC. Translation: CASSLGDYGYTF.

The chain couples TRBV7-3 to TRBJ2-1; no reliable D call. V dropped 2 bases and J dropped 7 bases, with 3 bases sitting between them. The CDR3 loop spans 11 amino acids. Germline CDR1 reads SGHTA; CDR2 reads FQGTGA. The CDR3 sequence: CASSLGNEQFF. The CDR3 DNA reads TGTGCCAGCAGCTTAGGGAATGAGCAGTTCTTC.

The gene calls are TRBV11-1 and TRBJ2-3; D call uncertain. The CDR3 totals 13 residues. Trimming left V 1 base short and J 6 bases short, with 8 bases between. Per germline, CDR1 SGHAT and CDR2 FQDESV (reference sequence). CDR3 in DNA: TGTGCCAGCAGCTTAGTAATGAGGGATACGCAGTATTTT. Protein sequence: CASSLVMRDTQYF.

The J gene is TRBJ1-4, the V gene TRBV18; D call uncertain. The germline gives CDR1 KGHSH, CDR2 LQKENI. The V and J ends lost 0 bases and 5 bases respectively, with 16 bases between them. The CDR3 length is 17 residues. Here the CDR3 reads CASSPPAWAPENEKLFF. DNA of the CDR3: TGTGCCAGCTCACCACCGGCTTGGGCCCCGGAGAATGAAAAACTGTTTTTT. Full variable domain (missing parts from reference TRBV18 and TRBJ1-4): NAGVMQNPRHLVRRRGQEARLRCSPMKGHSHVYWYRQLPEEGLKFMVYLQKENIIDESGMPKERFSAEFPKEGPSILRIQQVVRGDSAAYFCASSPPAWAPENEKLFFGSGTQLSVL.

The chain joins TRBV28 to TRBJ1-6; D is unclear. The germline V and J ends were trimmed by 2 bases and 7 bases, with 3 bases remaining between them. This CDR3 has 12 amino acids. CDR1 and CDR2 (germline): MDHEN, SYDVKM. CDR3 bases: TGTGCCAGCAGTTTAGGGAATTCACCCCTCCACTTT. Protein sequence: CASSLGNSPLHF.

V and J are TRBV28 and TRBJ2-2, with 7 bases lining up with TRBD1. The CDR3 spans 16 residues. V shed 4 bases and J 1 base; nucleotides not matched to a gene: 6. Germline V gene sequence: CDR1 MDHEN, CDR2 SYDVKM. CDR3 residues: CASSSYRGLNTGELFF. The CDR3 DNA reads TGTGCCAGCAGTTCGTACAGGGGCTTGAACACCGGGGAGCTGTTTTTT.

The chain joins TRBV9 to TRBJ2-6; TRBD1 agrees at 11 bases. Trimming cost V 4 bases and J 2 bases; bases outside gene matches: 8. The CDR3 length is 18 residues. CDR1 is SGDLS, CDR2 YYNGEE, per germline. CDR3 nucleotides: TGTGCCAGCAGCCACTTTGGGACAGGGGGAACTGGGGCCAACGTCCTGACTTTC. Amino acid sequence: CASSHFGTGGTGANVLTF.

The chain is built from TRBV19 and TRBJ1-6; tentative D call: TRBD1 (5 bases). V lost 6 bases, J lost 3 bases, and 15 bases lay in between. Germline V gene sequence: CDR1 LNHDA, CDR2 SQIVND (reference sequence). CDR3 length: 16 amino acids. This CDR3 is CASRGAAGNYNSPLHF. For the CDR3, the DNA is TGTGCCAGTAGAGGGGCAGCCGGGAACTATAATTCACCCCTCCACTTT.

The chain uses TRBV7-9 and TRBJ1-1; a weak D match, TRBD1 (6 bases). The CDR3 runs to 14 residues. Germline assignment: CDR1 SEHNR and CDR2 FQNEAQ (reference sequence). Trimming stripped 4 bases from V and 5 bases from J, with 14 bases between. CDR3 DNA: TGTGCCAGCAGCTGGGGAGGGGGGAGGACTGAAGCTTTCTTT. It specifies CASSWGGGRTEAFF.

The J gene is TRBJ2-5, the V gene TRBV5-1, with D hard to call. This CDR3 is built from 15 residues. Per germline, CDR1 SGHRS and CDR2 YFSETQ. Trimming shortened V by 3 bases and J by 1 base, and 13 bases separated the two germline ends. The CDR3 here is CASSWRPRIQETQYF. CDR3 bases: TGCGCCAGCAGCTGGCGGCCTAGGATCCAAGAGACCCAGTACTTC.

The rearrangement links TRBV15 to TRBJ2-7; unclear D gene. Trimming pared 0 bases from V and 2 bases from J, leaving 8 bases between. Germline-derived CDR1 and CDR2 are LNHNV and YYDKDF (reference sequence). The CDR3 loop spans 14 amino acids. CDR3 bases: TGTGCCACCAGCAGAGATCTTGGGACCTACGAGCAGTACTTC. It translates to CATSRDLGTYEQYF. Looking up the rest from reference TRBV15 and TRBJ2-7 gives the full variable domain: DAMVIQNPRYQVTQFGKPVTLSCSQTLNHNVMYWYQQKSSQAPKLLFHYYDKDFNNEADTPDNFQSRRPNTSFCFLDIRSPGLGDTAMYLCATSRDLGTYEQYFGPGTRLTVT.

The chain links TRBV5-6 to TRBJ2-1, with 12 bases matching TRBD2. The CDR3 is 17 residues long. Germline-derived CDR1 and CDR2 are SGHDT and YYEEEE. The V gene end was trimmed by 2 bases and the J gene end by 10 bases; junction bases not matched to a gene: 13. The CDR3 here is CASSFLYLAGGLNEQFF. CDR3 DNA sequence: TGTGCCAGCAGCTTTCTTTACCTAGCGGGGGGGCTCAACGAGCAGTTCTTC.